This T cell receptor (beta chain) was retrieved from a study of CD8 T cells in Susac syndrome. Study observations and caveats: In its TCR sequencing and HLA analysis, the study acknowledged that the number of individuals was relatively small.

cDNA came from around 0.54 to 1 ug RNA primed by random hexamers. Amplification of TCR beta CDR3 by immunoSEQ multiplex PCR spanned 54 Vbeta and 13 Jbeta. MiXCR, applied by TCRdb to the immunoSEQ multiplex PCR reads, yields one record per CDR3 protein. The table shows some 190,000 distinct CDR3 sequences, with approximately 94% occurring only once. The sequenced target, TCR beta, came from blood CD8+ and CD4+ T cells. With respect to this clonotype: Its matching antigen is unknown.

Germline V gives CDR1 SNHLY, CDR2 FYNNEI. The V and J ends lost 6 bases and 0 bases, in that order; junction bases with no gene match: 11. The CDR3 totals 19 residues. The TCR comes from a human donor in good health. This chain links TRBV2 with TRBJ1-6, with TRBD1 matching 10 bases. The specimen was CD4+ T cells from PBMCs. CDR3 sequence (DNA): TGTGCCAGCAGGGGACTGACAGGGGGCGTGAGCTCCTATAATTCACCCCTCCACTTT. This codes for CASRGLTGGVSSYNSPLHF.